These 21 T cell receptor beta chains were all obtained from the same sample, sequenced in a study of siplizumab effects on memory and regulatory T cells. The table came from immunoSEQ multiplex PCR; TCRdb's copy has only in-frame clones and leaves some out. The table records under 100,000 clones, around 94% of them present only once. The sample taken for sequencing was non-Treg CD4+ T cells sorted from blood. Receptor source: a human donor in good health.

The chain links TRBV28 to TRBJ1-5; maybe TRBD1 (5 bases). The germline V gene encodes CDR1 MDHEN and CDR2 SYDVKM. V was pared by 8 bases and J by 0 bases, with 20 bases between. The length of the CDR3 is 17 residues. DNA for the CDR3: TGTGCCAGCGCAGGACATGGCACTGGGAATAGCAATCAGCCCCAGCATTTT. Its translation is CASAGHGTGNSNQPQHF.

This chain uses TRBV19 with TRBJ2-1; the D gene is possibly TRBD1 (5 bases). The V end lost 6 bases, the J end lost 6 bases, and 18 bases lay between the germline ends. This CDR3 region has 15 residues. CDR1 and CDR2 from the germline V gene are LNHDA and SQIVND (reference sequence). The CDR3 nucleotides read TGTGCCAGTAGCGGACACCCCGTCGGCATCAATGAGCAGTTCTTC. Protein sequence: CASSGHPVGINEQFF.

The gene calls are TRBV7-3 and TRBJ2-1; 11 nucleotides line up with TRBD2. Germline lookup yields CDR1 SGHTA and CDR2 FQGTGA. The ends lost 4 bases at V and 6 bases at J; junction bases unmatched: 5. CDR3 length: 15 amino acids. This CDR3 reads CASSSLAGGSNEQFF. Written as DNA, the CDR3 is TGTGCCAGCAGCTCCTTAGCGGGAGGGTCCAATGAGCAGTTCTTC.

This chain joins TRBV6-4 and TRBJ1-5, with D hard to call. V lost 3 bases to trimming and J lost 1 base, with 4 bases between them. Germline loops: CDR1 MRHNA, CDR2 SNTAGT. This CDR3 contains 13 residues. CDR3 bases: TGTGCCAGCAGTGAGGGGAGCAATCAGCCCCAGCATTTT. This encodes CASSEGSNQPQHF.

V and J are TRBV27 and TRBJ2-2; 9 nucleotides align to TRBD1. V lost 5 bases to trimming and J lost 4 bases; unmatched junction nucleotides: 11. The germline V gene encodes CDR1 MNHEY and CDR2 SMNVEV (reference sequence). This CDR3 is built from 17 residues. The chain's CDR3 is CASSPLTGTGTTGELFF. CDR3 in DNA: TGTGCCAGCAGTCCGTTAACCGGGACAGGGACCACCGGGGAGCTGTTTTTT.

The rearrangement links TRBV14 to TRBJ2-1; 10 positions agree with TRBD1. Germline V gives CDR1 SGHDN, CDR2 FVKESK. The CDR3 spans 17 residues. V trimming: 2 bases; J trimming: 1 base; junction bases outside the gene matches: 5. CDR3: CASSQPPGQGSYNEQFF. The CDR3 DNA sequence: TGTGCCAGCAGCCAACCTCCGGGACAGGGGTCCTACAATGAGCAGTTCTTC.

This rearrangement joins TRBV11-3 to TRBJ1-1; D not certain. Trimming took off 5 bases at V and 1 base at J, with 11 bases between the two ends. The CDR3 runs 14 residues. Germline values: CDR1 SGHNT, CDR2 YENEEA. The CDR3 DNA reads as TGTGCCAGCAGCATCGGGCGGGCGAACACTGAAGCTTTCTTT. It codes for CASSIGRANTEAFF.

The chain is built from TRBV27 and TRBJ1-4; TRBD1 agrees at 7 bases. Germline CDR1 and CDR2: MNHEY and SMNVEV (reference sequence). Trimming at V came to 5 bases and at J to 7 bases, leaving 7 bases not matched to a gene. CDR3 size: 14 residues. The CDR3 loop is CASSPLTGREKLFF. In DNA form, the CDR3 reads TGTGCCAGCAGTCCATTGACAGGGCGTGAAAAACTGTTTTTT.

The chain carries TRBV7-8 and TRBJ1-2, with D possibly TRBD1 on 5 matching bases. Germline V CDR1 and CDR2: SGHVS, FQNEAQ. The CDR3 is 16 amino acids. Trimming removed 5 bases at V and 7 bases at J, with 23 bases between. The CDR3 sequence: CASSPSGGGNIGGYTF. The CDR3 DNA reads as TGTGCCAGCAGCCCAAGTGGGGGAGGAAATATTGGTGGCTACACCTTC.

The rearrangement uses TRBV5-6 and TRBJ2-7; 7 bases line up with TRBD2. Germline CDR1 is SGHDT and CDR2 is YYEEEE. V shed 2 bases, J shed 1 base, and the junction held 9 bases outside the gene matches. CDR3 length equals 16 residues. The DNA of the CDR3 is TGTGCCAGCAGCTTAGGGAGGGCCTTATCTTCCTACGAGCAGTACTTC. Its protein product is CASSLGRALSSYEQYF.

In this sample, this clone turned up once. The V and J genes are TRBV2 and TRBJ1-2; a possible D gene is TRBD1 (6 bases). The CDR3 totals 13 residues. Germline V gene sequence: CDR1 SNHLY, CDR2 FYNNEI. V dropped 7 bases and J dropped 1 base, with 10 bases sitting between them. CDR3 DNA: TGTGCCAGCATAGAGGACAGTAACTATGGCTACACCTTC. Translation gives CASIEDSNYGYTF.

The chain has TRBV19 and TRBJ2-7; 10 bases fit TRBD1. This CDR3 has 15 residues. Germline V lookup: CDR1 LNHDA, CDR2 SQIVND (reference sequence). Unmatched junction bases numbered 7, after V lost 6 bases and J lost 2 bases. The CDR3 DNA reads TGTGCCAGTAGCCGGGGGGGACAGGGGACCTACGAGCAGTACTTC. This translates into CASSRGGQGTYEQYF.

The chain combines TRBV9 with TRBJ2-3; no clear D. Germline CDR1 reads SGDLS; CDR2 reads YYNGEE. V shed 0 bases and J shed 0 bases, with 8 bases lying between them. The CDR3 spans 15 residues. DNA for the CDR3: TGTGCCAGCAGCGTAGGTTACGTTAGCACAGATACGCAGTATTTT. It encodes CASSVGYVSTDTQYF. Filled out from reference TRBV9 and TRBJ2-3, the complete variable domain reads DSGVTQTPKHLITATGQRVTLRCSPRSGDLSVYWYQQSLDQGLQFLIQYYNGEERAKGNILERFSAQQFPDLHSELNLSSLELGDSALYFCASSVGYVSTDTQYFGPGTRLTVL.

J is TRBJ2-2 and V is TRBV5-1; 7 bases agree with TRBD1. The J segment lost 3 bases and the V segment lost 5 bases, leaving 4 bases of the junction unmatched. This CDR3 has 14 residues. CDR1 and CDR2 (germline): SGHRS, YFSETQ. The CDR3, as DNA: TGCGCCAGCAGTACCGGGACAGACACCGGGGAGCTGTTTTTT. It translates to CASSTGTDTGELFF. The entire variable domain, with the rest obtained from reference TRBV5-1 and TRBJ2-2, is as follows: KAGVTQTPRYLIKTRGQQVTLSCSPISGHRSVSWYQQTPGQGLQFLFEYFSETQRNKGNFPGRFSGRQFSNSRSEMNVSTLELGDSALYLCASSTGTDTGELFFGEGSRLTVL.

V is TRBV27 and J is TRBJ2-7, with D maybe TRBD2 (6 bases). Trimming stripped 5 bases from V and 2 bases from J, with 10 bases between. This CDR3 has 13 amino acids. Germline CDR1 and CDR2: MNHEY and SMNVEV (reference sequence). The CDR3 is CASSISGPYEQYF. CDR3 bases: TGTGCCAGCAGTATTAGCGGTCCCTACGAGCAGTACTTC.

The chain couples TRBV5-1 to TRBJ2-5; 14 bases fit TRBD2. The V and J ends lost 0 bases and 4 bases, in that order; junction bases with no gene match: 2. Germline CDR1 and CDR2: SGHRS and YFSETQ. This CDR3 comprises 16 residues. The chain's CDR3 is CASSLEGLAGVETQYF. CDR3 sequence (DNA): TGCGCCAGCAGCTTGGAGGGACTAGCGGGAGTAGAGACCCAGTACTTC.

V usage is TRBV25-1 and J usage is TRBJ1-6; tentatively, D is TRBD1 (5 bases). This CDR3 spans 15 amino acids. Looked up from germline, CDR1 is MGHDK and CDR2 is SYGVNS. V was shortened by 9 bases and J by 2 bases, with 14 bases between the two germline ends. The chain's CDR3 is CARRSQGPYNSPLHF. In DNA, the CDR3 is TGTGCCAGACGATCGCAGGGCCCCTATAATTCACCCCTCCACTTT. Full variable domain (remainder filled in from reference TRBV25-1 and TRBJ1-6): EADIYQTPRYLVIGTGKKITLECSQTMGHDKMYWYQQDPGMELHLIHYSYGVNSTEKGDLSSESTVSRIRTEHFPLTLESARPSHTSQYLCARRSQGPYNSPLHFGNGTRLTVT.

The chain carries TRBV7-6 and TRBJ2-3, with D tentatively TRBD1 or TRBD2 (5 bases each). The V end lost 5 bases, the J end lost 6 bases, and 15 bases lay between the germline ends. CDR1 and CDR2 (germline): SGHVS, FNYEAQ. This CDR3 comprises 14 residues. The CDR3 coding sequence is TGTGCCAGCAGCCCCTCCTTGGGGGTGGATACGCAGTATTTT. Translated, it gives CASSPSLGVDTQYF.

The chain recombines TRBV11-2 with TRBJ1-5; tentatively, D is TRBD1 (5 bases). CDR1 is SGHAT, CDR2 FQNNGV, per germline. V was pared by 5 bases and J by 2 bases, with 16 bases between. The CDR3 consists of 16 residues. The CDR3 loop reads CASSPGVGAGNQPQHF. DNA of the CDR3: TGTGCCAGCAGCCCGGGGGTTGGGGCTGGCAATCAGCCCCAGCATTTT.

The chain joins TRBV6-1 to TRBJ2-7; no definite D call. Deletions cut 6 bases from V and 6 bases from J, with 12 bases between. The CDR3 has 12 residues. Per germline, CDR1 MNHNS and CDR2 SASEGT. CDR3 sequence: CASSQYRAEQYF. The CDR3 DNA sequence: TGTGCCAGCAGCCAATACCGGGCCGAGCAGTACTTC.

V gene TRBV27 combines with J gene TRBJ2-3; 9 positions match TRBD1. The CDR3 loop spans 16 amino acids. The V gene end was trimmed by 2 bases and the J gene end by 4 bases; junction bases not matched to a gene: 7. CDR1 and CDR2 (germline): MNHEY, SMNVEV (reference sequence). This chain's CDR3 is CASSLEWTGVADTQYF. CDR3 bases: TGTGCCAGCAGTTTAGAATGGACAGGGGTCGCAGATACGCAGTATTTT.